This TCR beta chain was obtained from a study of blood T cell repertoires in COVID-19. Clones were read by immunoSEQ multiplex PCR, and TCRdb kept only the in-frame ones, dropping some. This sample has about 150,000 clones, with around 85% found just once. V trimming: 10 bases; J trimming: 11 bases; junction bases outside the gene matches: 10. The CDR3 extends over 11 amino acids. Germline V gene lookup returns CDR1 SNHLY and CDR2 FYNNEI. Sequencing was carried out using peripheral blood. V usage is TRBV2 and J usage is TRBJ1-1; 7 bases map to TRBD1. The sequence was obtained from a woman aged 60 to 75 with acute or convalescent COVID-19. Here the CDR3 DNA reads TGTGCCAAAAGAGGGGGCCATGAGGCTTTCTTT. The encoded protein is CAKRGGHEAFF.